These 18 T cell receptor beta chains originate from one sample sequenced in a study of T cell responses to AZD1222 COVID-19 vaccine. Assay used: immunoSEQ multiplex PCR; TCRdb lists only in-frame clones, some missing. The sample holds some 120,000 clones, approximately 94% seen once. Sequencing used peripheral blood, obtained on day 0 of AZD1222 vaccination. Receptor source: an adult in good health.

The rearrangement links TRBV9 to TRBJ1-6; 10 nucleotides line up with TRBD1. The CDR3 covers 15 residues. V shed 3 bases, J shed 7 bases, and the junction held 4 bases outside the gene matches. Germline CDR1 and CDR2: SGDLS and YYNGEE. In DNA form, the CDR3 reads TGTGCCAGCAGCGGAGGGGACAGGGGAAATTCACCCCTCCACTTT. Protein product: CASSGGDRGNSPLHF.

The gene calls are TRBV20-1 and TRBJ1-1; D is perhaps TRBD1 (5 bases). The CDR3 is 12 amino acids. CDR1 DFQATT and CDR2 SNEGSKA come from the germline V gene (reference sequence). The V end lost 3 bases, the J end lost 5 bases, and 10 bases lay between the germline ends. The CDR3 sequence is CSASRGTTEAFF. The CDR3 nucleotides are TGCAGTGCTAGTAGAGGGACGACTGAAGCTTTCTTT.

This chain connects TRBV5-1 to TRBJ2-7; D remains ambiguous. The CDR3 is 14 amino acids. Germline assignment: CDR1 SGHRS and CDR2 YFSETQ. Deletions cut 5 bases from V and 4 bases from J, with 16 bases between. The CDR3 loop reads CASSPPGRSYEQYF. In DNA, the CDR3 is TGCGCCAGCAGTCCCCCCGGCAGGTCGTACGAGCAGTACTTC.

CDR3 nucleotides: TGCGCCAGCAGCTTGGGAACGGGAACTAACTATGGCTACACCTTC. This codes for CASSLGTGTNYGYTF. V gene TRBV5-1 combines with J gene TRBJ1-2; no firm D call. The CDR3 consists of 15 residues. Looked up from germline, CDR1 is SGHRS and CDR2 is YFSETQ. Trimming took 0 bases from V and 0 from J, leaving 9 bases between them.

The V and J genes are TRBV28 and TRBJ1-1, with D perhaps TRBD1 (5 bases). CDR3 length: 16 residues. V was trimmed by 5 bases and J by 9 bases, leaving 25 bases between them. Germline V gene data show CDR1 as MDHEN and CDR2 as SYDVKM. The CDR3 nucleotides are TGTGCCAGCAGTGAATACCGACAGACCCTGACGCTACAAGCTTTCTTT. Its translation is CASSEYRQTLTLQAFF.

The chain employs TRBV5-4 and TRBJ2-2; TRBD1 matches at 7 bases. The CDR3 spans 15 residues. Germline assignment: CDR1 SGHNT and CDR2 YYREEE (reference sequence). With 2 bases clipped from V and 0 bases from J, the junction kept 1 base outside the gene matches. The CDR3 coding sequence is TGTGCCAGCAGCTTCGACAGGGCGAACACCGGGGAGCTGTTTTTT. It encodes CASSFDRANTGELFF.

The gene calls are TRBV15 and TRBJ1-5, with a tentative D call TRBD1 (5 bases). The CDR3 extends over 11 amino acids. Germline CDR1 reads LNHNV; CDR2 reads YYDKDF (reference sequence). Trimming removed 4 bases at V and 13 bases at J, with 11 bases between. CDR3 residues: CATSMGGKQHF. The CDR3, as DNA: TGTGCCACCAGCATGGGGGGAAAACAGCATTTT.

The chain uses TRBV28 and TRBJ1-5, with D maybe TRBD1 (5 bases). The V end lost 1 base, the J end lost 4 bases, and 14 bases lay between the germline ends. CDR1 and CDR2 (germline): MDHEN, SYDVKM. The CDR3 covers 16 residues. CDR3 loop: CASSLFRQFRNQPQHF. DNA for the CDR3: TGTGCCAGCAGTTTATTCCGACAGTTTAGGAATCAGCCCCAGCATTTT.

The chain combines TRBV2 with TRBJ1-5; D gene uncertain. CDR1 is SNHLY, CDR2 FYNNEI, per germline. Trimming removed 5 bases at V and 4 bases at J, with 12 bases between. This CDR3 spans 14 amino acids. The CDR3: CASSPGVLNQPQHF. The CDR3 DNA reads TGTGCCAGCAGTCCCGGGGTCTTAAATCAGCCCCAGCATTTT.

The DNA for the CDR3 is TGTGCCAGCAGCCCTCAGGGAGGGGCTTCTGGAAACACCATATATTTT. Protein product: CASSPQGGASGNTIYF. This rearrangement joins TRBV28 to TRBJ1-3, with TRBD1 as a possible D gene (5 bases). CDR3 length: 16 residues. Germline V gene data show CDR1 as MDHEN and CDR2 as SYDVKM. The V and J ends lost 6 bases and 1 base respectively, with 16 bases between them.

The rearrangement uses TRBV27 and TRBJ2-2, with D hard to call. The V end was cut by 6 bases, the J end by 6 bases, with 5 bases between. CDR3 length: 11 residues. Germline V gives CDR1 MNHEY, CDR2 SMNVEV (reference sequence). CDR3 amino acids: CASRGSGELFF. Here the CDR3 DNA reads TGTGCCAGCAGGGGCTCCGGGGAGCTGTTTTTT.

The V and J genes are TRBV7-9 and TRBJ1-1; the match to TRBD1 covers 8 bases. CDR1 is SEHNR and CDR2 is FQNEAQ in the germline V gene (reference sequence). The CDR3 sequence is 15 residues long. J gave up 1 base and V 5 bases, and 6 bases lay outside the gene matches. CDR3 in amino acids: CASSLRTGTNTEAFF. The CDR3 DNA sequence: TGTGCCAGCAGCCTTCGGACAGGGACGAACACTGAAGCTTTCTTT.

The sample holds a few counts of this clone. The CDR3 DNA reads as TGTGCCAGCAGTCCCGCGACAGGGTTGAACTCCAACGTCCTGACTTTC. It translates to CASSPATGLNSNVLTF. The rearrangement links TRBV6-2 or TRBV6-3 to TRBJ2-6, with TRBD1 matching 7 bases. The CDR3 contains 16 residues. Trimming removed 5 bases from V and 8 bases from J; junction bases left unmatched: 12. Germline V gene data show CDR1 as MNHEY and CDR2 as SVGEGT.

This chain connects TRBV28 to TRBJ2-1; TRBD1 aligns across 7 bases. This CDR3 comprises 14 residues. Losses at the gene ends were 7 bases for V and 4 bases for J; bases not matched to a gene: 7. Looked up from germline, CDR1 is MDHEN and CDR2 is SYDVKM. This CDR3 reads CASKITGEYNEQFF. The CDR3 region has the DNA TGTGCCAGCAAAATAACAGGGGAGTACAATGAGCAGTTCTTC.

This clone was detected only a few times. The chain uses TRBV21-1 and TRBJ1-3; the table calls TRBD1, which could not be checked here. TRBV21-1 is shown as a pseudogene. The CDR3 is made up of 17 amino acids. CDR3: CASSGNLDRPSGNTIYF. The CDR3 DNA is TGTGCCAGCAGCGGAAACCTGGACAGGCCATCCGGAAACACCATATATTTT.

The chain links TRBV9 to TRBJ2-5; 11 bases fit TRBD2. V was pared by 0 bases and J by 0 bases, with 1 base of the junction left unmatched. Germline CDR1 reads SGDLS; CDR2 reads YYNGEE. The CDR3 has 16 residues. CDR3 in amino acids: CASSVGTSGYQETQYF. Written as DNA, the CDR3 is TGTGCCAGCAGCGTAGGGACTAGCGGGTACCAAGAGACCCAGTACTTC. Full variable domain (rest looked up from reference TRBV9 and TRBJ2-5): DSGVTQTPKHLITATGQRVTLRCSPRSGDLSVYWYQQSLDQGLQFLIQYYNGEERAKGNILERFSAQQFPDLHSELNLSSLELGDSALYFCASSVGTSGYQETQYFGPGTRLLVL.

The chain couples TRBV5-4 to TRBJ2-2; tentatively, D is TRBD1 (6 bases). The length of the CDR3 is 14 residues. Between the trimmed V and J ends, which lost 1 base and 5 bases, there was a span of 9 bases. Germline-derived CDR1 and CDR2 are SGHNT and YYREEE (reference sequence). Written as DNA, the CDR3 is TGTGCCAGCAGCTTGATAGGGGGAACCGGGGAGCTGTTTTTT. Translating gives CASSLIGGTGELFF. The complete variable domain, with remaining parts taken from reference TRBV5-4 and TRBJ2-2, reads ETGVTQSPTHLIKTRGQQVTLRCSSQSGHNTVSWYQQALGQGPQFIFQYYREEENGRGNFPPRFSGLQFPNYSSELNVNALELDDSALYLCASSLIGGTGELFFGEGSRLTVL.

V usage is TRBV7-6 and J usage is TRBJ2-5; D is unresolved. Trimming took off 0 bases at V and 1 base at J, with 9 bases between the two ends. In germline, CDR1 is SGHVS, CDR2 FNYEAQ. The CDR3 runs 15 residues. CDR3 protein: CASSLALGPQETQYF. The DNA for the CDR3 is TGTGCCAGCAGCTTAGCGCTAGGCCCCCAAGAGACCCAGTACTTC. Full variable domain (missing parts from reference TRBV7-6 and TRBJ2-5): GAGVSQSPRYKVTKRGQDVALRCDPISGHVSLYWYRQALGQGPEFLTYFNYEAQQDKSGLPNDRFSAERPEGSISTLTIQRTEQRDSAMYRCASSLALGPQETQYFGPGTRLLVL.